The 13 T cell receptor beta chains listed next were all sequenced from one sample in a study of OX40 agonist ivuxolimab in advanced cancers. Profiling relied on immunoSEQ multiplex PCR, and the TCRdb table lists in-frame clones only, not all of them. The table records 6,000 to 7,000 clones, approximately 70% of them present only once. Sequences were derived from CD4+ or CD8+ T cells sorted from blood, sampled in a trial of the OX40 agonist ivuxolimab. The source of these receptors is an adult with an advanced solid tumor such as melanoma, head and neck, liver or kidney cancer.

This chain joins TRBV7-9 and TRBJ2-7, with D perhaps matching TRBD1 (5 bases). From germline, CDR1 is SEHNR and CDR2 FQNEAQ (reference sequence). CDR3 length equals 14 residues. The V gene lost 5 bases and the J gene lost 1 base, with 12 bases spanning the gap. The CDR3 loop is CASSPGKGSYEQYF. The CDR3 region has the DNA TGTGCCAGCAGCCCAGGAAAGGGGTCCTACGAGCAGTACTTC. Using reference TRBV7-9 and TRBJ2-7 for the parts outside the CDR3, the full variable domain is DTGVSQNPRHKITKRGQNVTFRCDPISEHNRLYWYRQTLGQGPEFLTYFQNEAQLEKSRLLSDRFSAERPKGSFSTLEIQRTEQGDSAMYLCASSPGKGSYEQYFGPGTRLTVT.

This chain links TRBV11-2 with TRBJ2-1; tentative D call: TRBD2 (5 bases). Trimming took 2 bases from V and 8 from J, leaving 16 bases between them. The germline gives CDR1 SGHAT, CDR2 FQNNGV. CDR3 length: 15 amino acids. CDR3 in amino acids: CASSLSTSGRDEQFF. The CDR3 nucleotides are TGTGCCAGCAGCTTAAGCACTAGTGGCCGGGATGAGCAGTTCTTC.

The CDR3 nucleotides read TGTGCCAGCAGCCCTGGGACGACATACGAGCAGTACTTC. It encodes CASSPGTTYEQYF. The V and J genes are TRBV11-3 and TRBJ2-7; TRBD1 or TRBD2 may be the D gene (5 bases each). Trimming removed 5 bases at V and 4 bases at J, with 12 bases between. The germline CDR1 and CDR2 sequences are SGHNT and YENEEA. The CDR3 loop spans 13 amino acids.

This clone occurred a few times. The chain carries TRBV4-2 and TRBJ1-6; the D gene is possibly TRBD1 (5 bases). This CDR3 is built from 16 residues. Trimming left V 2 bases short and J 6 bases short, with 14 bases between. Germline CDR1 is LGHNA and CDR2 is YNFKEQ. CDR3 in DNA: TGTGCCAGCAGCCAACTTGAGGGAGGGGCTAATTCACCCCTCCACTTT. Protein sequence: CASSQLEGGANSPLHF.

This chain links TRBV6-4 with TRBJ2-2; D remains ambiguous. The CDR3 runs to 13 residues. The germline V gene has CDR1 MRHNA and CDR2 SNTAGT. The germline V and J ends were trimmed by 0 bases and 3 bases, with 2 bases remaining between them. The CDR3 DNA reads TGTGCCAGCAGTGACTCGGACACCGGGGAGCTGTTTTTT. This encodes CASSDSDTGELFF.

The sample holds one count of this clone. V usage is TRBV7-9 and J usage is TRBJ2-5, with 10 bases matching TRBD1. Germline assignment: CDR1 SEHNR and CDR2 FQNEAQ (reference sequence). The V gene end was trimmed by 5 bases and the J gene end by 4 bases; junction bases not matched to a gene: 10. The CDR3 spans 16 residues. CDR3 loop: CASSPTSGTGAETQYF. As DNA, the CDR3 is TGTGCCAGCAGCCCGACCTCCGGGACAGGGGCAGAGACCCAGTACTTC.

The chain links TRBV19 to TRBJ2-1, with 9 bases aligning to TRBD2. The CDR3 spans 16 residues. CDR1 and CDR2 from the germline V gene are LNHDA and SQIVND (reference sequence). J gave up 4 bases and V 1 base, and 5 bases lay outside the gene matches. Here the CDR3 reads CASSIVEAGGYNEQFF. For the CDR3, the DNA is TGTGCCAGTAGTATAGTGGAAGCGGGGGGATACAATGAGCAGTTCTTC.

The CDR3 is CASSAGQGNTEAFF. Written as DNA, the CDR3 is TGTGCCAGCAGCGCCGGACAGGGGAACACTGAAGCTTTCTTT. The chain uses TRBV9 and TRBJ1-1; 8 nucleotides line up with TRBD1. The germline gives CDR1 SGDLS, CDR2 YYNGEE. J gave up 1 base and V 3 bases, and 2 bases lay outside the gene matches. The CDR3 sequence is 14 residues long.

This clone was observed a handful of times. This CDR3 is CASREGGNSPLHF. CDR3 DNA sequence: TGTGCCAGCAGGGAGGGTGGAAATTCACCCCTCCACTTT. The chain links TRBV2 to TRBJ1-6; the D is unclear. Trimming pared 6 bases from V and 7 bases from J, leaving 10 bases between. Germline values: CDR1 SNHLY, CDR2 FYNNEI. This CDR3 has 13 residues.

The CDR3 spells CASSLPLGKNTGELFF. In DNA, the CDR3 is TGTGCCAGCAGCCTCCCCCTGGGAAAGAACACCGGGGAGCTGTTTTTT. The chain couples TRBV7-9 to TRBJ2-2; D not certain. Trimming left V 5 bases short and J 1 base short, with 14 bases between. CDR1 is SEHNR, CDR2 FQNEAQ, per germline (reference sequence). CDR3 length equals 16 residues. The whole variable domain, filled in from reference TRBV7-9 and TRBJ2-2, reads DTGVSQNPRHKITKRGQNVTFRCDPISEHNRLYWYRQTLGQGPEFLTYFQNEAQLEKSRLLSDRFSAERPKGSFSTLEIQRTEQGDSAMYLCASSLPLGKNTGELFFGEGSRLTVL.

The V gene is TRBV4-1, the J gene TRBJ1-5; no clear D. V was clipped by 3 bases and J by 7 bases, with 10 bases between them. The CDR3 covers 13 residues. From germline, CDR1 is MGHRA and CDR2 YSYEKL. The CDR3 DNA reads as TGCGCCAGCAGCCAGTTCGAGTGGCAGCCCCAGCATTTT. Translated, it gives CASSQFEWQPQHF.

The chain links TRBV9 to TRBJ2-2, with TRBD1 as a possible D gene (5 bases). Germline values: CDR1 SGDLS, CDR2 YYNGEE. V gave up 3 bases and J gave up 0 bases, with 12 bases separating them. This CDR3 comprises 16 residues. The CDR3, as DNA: TGTGCCAGCAGCGCCCCTGGGGCAGCGAACACCGGGGAGCTGTTTTTT. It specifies CASSAPGAANTGELFF.

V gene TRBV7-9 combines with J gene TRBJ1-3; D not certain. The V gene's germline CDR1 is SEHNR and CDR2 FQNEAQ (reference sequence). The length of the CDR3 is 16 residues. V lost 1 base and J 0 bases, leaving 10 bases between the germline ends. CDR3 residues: CASSLDIPRSGNTIYF. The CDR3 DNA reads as TGTGCCAGCAGCTTAGATATTCCCCGCTCTGGAAACACCATATATTTT.